Given below is one T cell receptor (beta chain) in context. CDR1 is ENHRY, CDR2 SYGVKD, per germline. V gave up 10 bases and J gave up 6 bases; unmatched junction bases: 8. The CDR3 loop spans 13 amino acids. This sample stems from a study of blood T cell repertoires in COVID-19. Study at large: PBMCs, B-cell-depleted T cells, or T cells were the source of the cDNA or gDNA that made up the material.

TCRdb's copy holds only in-frame clones and misses some; the assay was immunoSEQ multiplex PCR. The sample has more than 350,000 clones; over 75% are singletons. Sequencing input: PBMCs or T cells enriched from blood (not recorded which). The rearrangement joins TRBV10-3 to TRBJ2-7, with 11 bases matching TRBD1. The TCR originated in a woman aged 18 to 35 who had been exposed to COVID-19. This CDR3 reads CASSGTGGFEQYF. CDR3 in DNA: TGTGCCAGCTCCGGGACAGGGGGTTTCGAGCAGTACTTC.